This T cell receptor beta chain was recorded in a study of cytomegalovirus exposure and HLA in healthy donors. Across the whole study: Early release data held 80 million to 100 million unique TCRs from HLA-typed donors.

This CDR3 has 18 amino acids. V lost 4 bases, J lost 1 base, and 9 bases stayed unmatched. The germline CDR1 and CDR2 sequences are MRHNA and SNTAGT. The PCR contained 60 Vbeta and 13 Jbeta primers. This table comes from immunoSEQ multiplex PCR, and its TCRdb copy is limited to in-frame clones, with some not included. In the table there are under 200,000 clones, around 80% of which are singletons. The sequenced sample was PBMCs. The V and J genes are TRBV6-4 and TRBJ2-3; 12 bases map to TRBD2. This TCR came from a male donor in good health and CMV-seropositive. The CDR3 loop reads CASSGLAGGHVGTDTQYF. CDR3 DNA sequence: TGTGCCAGCAGTGGCCTAGCGGGAGGGCATGTTGGCACAGATACGCAGTATTTT.